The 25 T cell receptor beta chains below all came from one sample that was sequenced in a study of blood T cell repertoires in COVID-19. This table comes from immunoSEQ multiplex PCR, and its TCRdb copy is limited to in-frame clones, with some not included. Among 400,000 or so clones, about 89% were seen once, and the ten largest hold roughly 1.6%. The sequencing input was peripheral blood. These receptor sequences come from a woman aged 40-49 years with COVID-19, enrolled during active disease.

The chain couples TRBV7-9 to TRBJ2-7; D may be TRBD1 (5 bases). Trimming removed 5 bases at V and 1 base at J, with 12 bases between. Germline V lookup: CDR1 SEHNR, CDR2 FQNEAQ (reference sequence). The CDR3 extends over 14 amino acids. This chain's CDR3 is CASSPWTQSYEQYF. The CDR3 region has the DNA TGTGCCAGCAGCCCCTGGACACAGTCCTACGAGCAGTACTTC.

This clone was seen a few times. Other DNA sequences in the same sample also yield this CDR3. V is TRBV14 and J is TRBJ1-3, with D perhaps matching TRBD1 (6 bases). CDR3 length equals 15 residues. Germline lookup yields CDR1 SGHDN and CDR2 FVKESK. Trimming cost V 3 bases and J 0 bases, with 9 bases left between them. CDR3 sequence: CASSHRGSSGNTIYF. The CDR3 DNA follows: TGTGCCAGCAGCCACAGGGGTTCCTCTGGAAACACCATATATTTT.

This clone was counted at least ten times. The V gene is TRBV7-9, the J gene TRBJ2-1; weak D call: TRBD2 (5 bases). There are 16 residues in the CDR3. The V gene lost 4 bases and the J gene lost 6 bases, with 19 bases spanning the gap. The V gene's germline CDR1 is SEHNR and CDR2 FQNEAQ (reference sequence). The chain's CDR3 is CASSSSEEWLINEQFF. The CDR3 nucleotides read TGTGCCAGCAGCTCCTCGGAGGAATGGTTGATCAATGAGCAGTTCTTC.

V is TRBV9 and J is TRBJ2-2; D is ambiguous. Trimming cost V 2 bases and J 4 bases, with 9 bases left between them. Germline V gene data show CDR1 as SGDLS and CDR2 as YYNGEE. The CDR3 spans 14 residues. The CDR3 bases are TGTGCCAGCAGCGTCGACTCTCGCACCGGGGAGCTGTTTTTT. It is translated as CASSVDSRTGELFF.

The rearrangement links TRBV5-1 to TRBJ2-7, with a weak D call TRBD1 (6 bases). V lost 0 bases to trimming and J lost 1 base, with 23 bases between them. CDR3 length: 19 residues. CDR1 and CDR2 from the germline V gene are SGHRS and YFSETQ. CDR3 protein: CASSLGGRRDTRRSYEQYF. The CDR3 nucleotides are TGCGCCAGCAGCTTGGGGGGTAGACGGGACACCCGCCGTTCCTACGAGCAGTACTTC.

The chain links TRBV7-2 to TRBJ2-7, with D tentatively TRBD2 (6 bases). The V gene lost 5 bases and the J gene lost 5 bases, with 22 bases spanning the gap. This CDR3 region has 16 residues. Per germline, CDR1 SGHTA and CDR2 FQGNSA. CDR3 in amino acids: CASSLPPGTAGHEQYF. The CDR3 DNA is TGTGCCAGCAGCCTGCCTCCCGGGACGGCGGGGCACGAGCAGTACTTC.

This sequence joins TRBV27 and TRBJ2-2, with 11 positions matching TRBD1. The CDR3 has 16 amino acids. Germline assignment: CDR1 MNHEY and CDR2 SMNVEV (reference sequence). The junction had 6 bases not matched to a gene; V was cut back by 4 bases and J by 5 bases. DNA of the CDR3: TGTGCCAGCAGTTCGGACAGGGGGCCGGGAACCGGGGAGCTGTTTTTT. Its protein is CASSSDRGPGTGELFF.

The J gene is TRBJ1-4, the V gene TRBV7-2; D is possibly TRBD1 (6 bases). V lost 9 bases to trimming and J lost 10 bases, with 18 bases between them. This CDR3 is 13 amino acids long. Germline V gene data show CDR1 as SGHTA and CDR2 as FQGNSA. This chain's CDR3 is CASNFGGPGKLFF. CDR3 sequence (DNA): TGTGCCAGTAATTTCGGGGGGCCTGGAAAACTGTTTTTT.

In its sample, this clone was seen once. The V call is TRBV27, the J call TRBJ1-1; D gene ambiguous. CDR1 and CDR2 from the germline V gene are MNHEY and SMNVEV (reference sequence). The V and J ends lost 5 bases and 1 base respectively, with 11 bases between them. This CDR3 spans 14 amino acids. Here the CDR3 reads CASSPRQENTEAFF. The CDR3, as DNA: TGTGCCAGCAGTCCCCGGCAGGAGAACACTGAAGCTTTCTTT.

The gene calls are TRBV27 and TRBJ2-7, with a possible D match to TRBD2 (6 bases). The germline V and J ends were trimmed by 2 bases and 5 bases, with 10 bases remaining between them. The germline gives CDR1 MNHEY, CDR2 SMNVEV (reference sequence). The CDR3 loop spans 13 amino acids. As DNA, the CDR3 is TGTGCCAGCAGTTTACGGGGGATGGACGAGCAGTACTTC. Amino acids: CASSLRGMDEQYF.

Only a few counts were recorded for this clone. This chain's CDR3 is CASSEVSGTDGYTF. DNA for the CDR3: TGTGCCAGCAGTGAGGTCAGCGGTACGGATGGCTACACCTTC. V gene TRBV2 combines with J gene TRBJ1-2; no clear D. CDR3 length equals 14 residues. Germline V gene data show CDR1 as SNHLY and CDR2 as FYNNEI. Trimming stripped 3 bases from V and 6 bases from J, with 14 bases between.

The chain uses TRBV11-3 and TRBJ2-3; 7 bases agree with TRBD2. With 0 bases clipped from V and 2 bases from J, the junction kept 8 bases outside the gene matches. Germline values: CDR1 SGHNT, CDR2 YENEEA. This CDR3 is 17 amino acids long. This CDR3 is CASSLDPTGGYTDTQYF. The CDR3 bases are TGTGCCAGCAGCTTAGATCCCACCGGGGGGTACACAGATACGCAGTATTTT.

The DNA for the CDR3 is TGTGCCAGCAGTGAGTGGTCGGGGGGGCGAGGGGTCTACGAGCAGTACTTC. Translating gives CASSEWSGGRGVYEQYF. The chain joins TRBV2 to TRBJ2-7; the match to TRBD2 covers 8 bases. This CDR3 region has 17 residues. The trim removed 3 bases at V and 3 bases at J, leaving 13 bases unmatched. Germline lookup yields CDR1 SNHLY and CDR2 FYNNEI.

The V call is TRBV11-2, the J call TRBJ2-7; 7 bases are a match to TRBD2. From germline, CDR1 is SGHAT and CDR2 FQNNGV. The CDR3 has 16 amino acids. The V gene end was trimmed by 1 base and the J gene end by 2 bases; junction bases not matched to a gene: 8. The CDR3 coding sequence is TGTGCCAGCAGCTTAGCCTCTAGCGGCCTAACCTACGAGCAGTACTTC. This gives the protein CASSLASSGLTYEQYF. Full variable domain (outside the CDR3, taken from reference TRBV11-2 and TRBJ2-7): EAGVAQSPRYKIIEKRQSVAFWCNPISGHATLYWYQQILGQGPKLLIQFQNNGVVDDSQLPKDRFSAERLKGVDSTLKIQPAKLEDSAVYLCASSLASSGLTYEQYFGPGTRLTVT.

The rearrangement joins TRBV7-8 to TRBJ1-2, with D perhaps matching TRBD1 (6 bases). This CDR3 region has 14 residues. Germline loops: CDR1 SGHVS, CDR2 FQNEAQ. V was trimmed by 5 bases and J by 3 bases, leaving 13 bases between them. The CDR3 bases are TGTGCCAGCAGCCAACAGGGTGGGGACTATGGCTACACCTTC. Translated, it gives CASSQQGGDYGYTF.

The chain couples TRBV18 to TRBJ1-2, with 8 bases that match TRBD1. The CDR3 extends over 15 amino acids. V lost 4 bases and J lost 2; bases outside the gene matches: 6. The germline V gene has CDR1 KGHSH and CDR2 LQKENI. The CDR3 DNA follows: TGTGCCAGCTCACAGAGGACAGGGTTAAACTATGGCTACACCTTC. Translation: CASSQRTGLNYGYTF.

The chain's CDR3 is CASSRASGGHLDNEQFF. Here the CDR3 DNA reads TGTGCCAGCAGTAGAGCTAGCGGGGGACACCTGGACAATGAGCAGTTCTTC. The J gene is TRBJ2-1, the V gene TRBV28, with TRBD2 matching over 10 bases. V dropped 5 bases and J dropped 5; count of bases not matched to a gene: 12. Germline values: CDR1 MDHEN, CDR2 SYDVKM. The CDR3 spans 17 residues. The full variable domain, with the rest looked up from reference TRBV28 and TRBJ2-1, is DVKVTQSSRYLVKRTGEKVFLECVQDMDHENMFWYRQDPGLGLRLIYFSYDVKMKEKGDIPEGYSVSREKKERFSLILESASTNQTSMYLCASSRASGGHLDNEQFFGPGTRLTVL.

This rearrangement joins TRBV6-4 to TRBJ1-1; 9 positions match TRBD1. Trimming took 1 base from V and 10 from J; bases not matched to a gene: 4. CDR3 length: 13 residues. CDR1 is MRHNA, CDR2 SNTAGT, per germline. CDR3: CASSDLGTGRAFF. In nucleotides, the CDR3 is TGTGCCAGCAGTGACTTGGGGACAGGGAGAGCTTTCTTT.

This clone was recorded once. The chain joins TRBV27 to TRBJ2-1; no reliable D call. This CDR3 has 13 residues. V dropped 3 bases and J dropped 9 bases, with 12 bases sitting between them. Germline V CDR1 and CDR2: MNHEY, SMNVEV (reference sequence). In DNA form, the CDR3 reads TGTGCCAGCAGTTTTACCAGGCATCGTGAGCAGTTCTTC. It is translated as CASSFTRHREQFF.

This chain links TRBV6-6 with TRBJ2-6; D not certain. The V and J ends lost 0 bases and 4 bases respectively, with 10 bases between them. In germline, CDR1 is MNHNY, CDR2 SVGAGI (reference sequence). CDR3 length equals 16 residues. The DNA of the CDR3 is TGTGCCAGCAGTTACTCTGTCTGGGCAGGGGCCAACGTCCTGACTTTC. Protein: CASSYSVWAGANVLTF.

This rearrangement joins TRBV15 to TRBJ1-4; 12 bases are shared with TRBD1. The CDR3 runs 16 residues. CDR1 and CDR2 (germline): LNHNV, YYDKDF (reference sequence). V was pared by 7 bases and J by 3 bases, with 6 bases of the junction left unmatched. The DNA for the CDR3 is TGTGCCACCACATCGGGACAGGGGGCAGCTAATGAAAAACTGTTTTTT. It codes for CATTSGQGAANEKLFF.

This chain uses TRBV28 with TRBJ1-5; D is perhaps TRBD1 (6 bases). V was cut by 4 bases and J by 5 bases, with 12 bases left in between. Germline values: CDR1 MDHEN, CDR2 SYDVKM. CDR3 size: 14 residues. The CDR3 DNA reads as TGTGCCAGCAGTTCCCCAGGGGTCGATCAGCCCCAGCATTTT. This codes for CASSSPGVDQPQHF.

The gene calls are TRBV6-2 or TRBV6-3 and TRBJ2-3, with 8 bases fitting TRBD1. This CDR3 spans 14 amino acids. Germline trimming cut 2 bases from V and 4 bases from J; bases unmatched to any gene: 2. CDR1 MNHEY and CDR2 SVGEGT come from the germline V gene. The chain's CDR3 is CASSYPTGADTQYF. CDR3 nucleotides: TGTGCCAGCAGTTACCCGACAGGGGCAGATACGCAGTATTTT.

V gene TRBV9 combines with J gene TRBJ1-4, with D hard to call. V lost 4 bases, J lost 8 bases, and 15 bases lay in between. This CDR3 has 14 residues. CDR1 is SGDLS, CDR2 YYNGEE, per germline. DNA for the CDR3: TGTGCCAGCAGCAATGGAGGGATTGGGGAAAAACTGTTTTTT. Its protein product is CASSNGGIGEKLFF. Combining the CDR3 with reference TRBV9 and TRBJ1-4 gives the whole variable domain DSGVTQTPKHLITATGQRVTLRCSPRSGDLSVYWYQQSLDQGLQFLIQYYNGEERAKGNILERFSAQQFPDLHSELNLSSLELGDSALYFCASSNGGIGEKLFFGSGTQLSVL.

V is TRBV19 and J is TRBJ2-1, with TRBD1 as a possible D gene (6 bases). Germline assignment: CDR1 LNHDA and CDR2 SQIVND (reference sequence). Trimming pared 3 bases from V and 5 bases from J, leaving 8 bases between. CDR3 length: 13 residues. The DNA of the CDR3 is TGTGCCAGTAGTATTTACAGGGACAATGAGCAGTTCTTC. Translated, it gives CASSIYRDNEQFF.